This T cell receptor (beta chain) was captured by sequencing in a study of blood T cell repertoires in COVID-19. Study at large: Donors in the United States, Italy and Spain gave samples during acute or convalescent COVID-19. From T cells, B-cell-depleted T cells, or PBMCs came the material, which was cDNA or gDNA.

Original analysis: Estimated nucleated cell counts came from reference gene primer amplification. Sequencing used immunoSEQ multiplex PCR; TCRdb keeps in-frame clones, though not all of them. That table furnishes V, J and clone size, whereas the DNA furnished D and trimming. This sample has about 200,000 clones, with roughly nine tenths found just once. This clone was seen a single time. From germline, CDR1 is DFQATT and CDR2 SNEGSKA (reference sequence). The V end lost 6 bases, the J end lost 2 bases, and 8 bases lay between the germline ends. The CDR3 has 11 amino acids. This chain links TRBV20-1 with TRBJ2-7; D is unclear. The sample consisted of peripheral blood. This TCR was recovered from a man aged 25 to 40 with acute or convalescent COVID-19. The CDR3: CSAYRAYEQYF. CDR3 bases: TGCAGTGCGTATAGAGCCTACGAGCAGTACTTC.